This T cell receptor beta chain was captured by sequencing in a study of blood T cell repertoires in COVID-19. Study details: The study drew acute and convalescent COVID-19 samples from the United States, Italy and Spain. PBMCs, B-cell-depleted T cells, or T cells provided the cDNA or gDNA that made up the material.

V trimming: 5 bases; J trimming: 0 bases; junction bases outside the gene matches: 3. The CDR3 loop spans 15 amino acids. Per germline, CDR1 MNHEY and CDR2 SVGEGT. Original analysis: From reference gene primer amplification, estimates of nucleated cell counts were derived. Sequenced by immunoSEQ multiplex PCR; TCRdb stores in-frame clones only, minus some. V, J and clone size derive from that table, while D and trimming were established from the DNA sequence. The sample carries more than 90,000 clones, about 85% recorded once. This chain joins TRBV6-2 or TRBV6-3 and TRBJ1-1; 10 positions agree with TRBD1. Specimen: peripheral blood. This receptor was taken from a human donor in a cohort sampled during active COVID-19. The CDR3 here is CASSRQGAMNTEAFF. In DNA form, the CDR3 reads TGTGCCAGCAGTCGACAGGGGGCGATGAACACTGAAGCTTTCTTT.